This T cell receptor beta chain was recovered during a study of T cell repertoires in cytomegalovirus infection. Study outcomes and limitations: Adding up the frequency of public TCR beta families identified people who carried CMV plus the relevant HLA.

TCRdb itself ran the reads through MiXCR, one entry per CDR3 protein. The table shows some 680,000 distinct CDR3 sequences, with under 40% occurring only once. With respect to this clonotype: The target antigen is unknown.

There are 15 residues in the CDR3. The ends lost 1 base at V and 5 bases at J; junction bases unmatched: 7. Germline loops: CDR1 SGHVS, CDR2 FNYEAQ. The chain combines TRBV7-6 with TRBJ2-7; 8 bases fit TRBD1. Input material: PBMCs. The TCR originated in a human donor in good health (CMV status not recorded). Some clones in this sample may be carry-over from other donors' samples. Here the CDR3 DNA reads TGTGCCAGCAGCTTAGGGACAGGGCTGCGGAACGAGCAGTACTTC. Translation: CASSLGTGLRNEQYF.